This paragraph reports one T cell receptor beta chain. After removal of 0 bases from V and 7 bases from J, the junction contained 17 bases not matched to a gene. CDR1 is SGHDT and CDR2 is YYEEEE in the germline V gene. This CDR3 is 18 amino acids long. The sample comes from a study of T cell changes during pregnancy in multiple sclerosis. The repertoire was sequenced with immunoSEQ multiplex PCR; TCRdb's copy has only in-frame clones and lacks some. The sample comprises 55,000 to 70,000 clones, roughly nine tenths of which are singletons, and 2.5% rests with the top ten. The chain joins TRBV5-6 to TRBJ1-1; 8 positions match TRBD1. The specimen was peripheral blood, collected in the first trimester of pregnancy. This sequence originates from a female donor with multiple sclerosis, enrolled in a pregnancy study. The CDR3 DNA reads TGTGCCAGCAGCTTGGGGCCTCGGACAGGGTCCCGGTGGATTGAAGCTTTCTTT. This codes for CASSLGPRTGSRWIEAFF.